The present entry profiles one T cell receptor beta chain with its context. The antigen remains unidentified. Only in-frame clones appear in the TCRdb table, and some are missing; sequencing was by immunoSEQ multiplex PCR. The sample has about 79,000 clones, 80% to 90% seen once. This record belongs to a study of PD-1 blockade in mismatch repair-deficient tumors. Study-level findings and limits: Tumor-resident clones, often absent from pretreatment blood, expanded after pembrolizumab and then contracted.

Mismatch repair deficiency was confirmed in all patients, by PCR or immunohistochemistry. The TCR-sequenced patients were a few responders to pembrolizumab. The CDR3 runs 15 residues. The germline V gene has CDR1 LNHDA and CDR2 SQIVND (reference sequence). V shed 10 bases and J shed 0 bases, with 17 bases lying between them. The sequence was collected from an adult with mismatch repair-deficient cancer. This chain uses TRBV19 with TRBJ2-3; D ambiguous. Sample: peripheral blood, taken 44 weeks after starting pembrolizumab. This CDR3 is CATQRARASTDTQYF. Written as DNA, the CDR3 is TGTGCCACCCAAAGGGCTAGAGCTAGCACAGATACGCAGTATTTT. Together with reference TRBV19 and TRBJ2-3, the CDR3 gives the full variable domain: DGGITQSPKYLFRKEGQNVTLSCEQNLNHDAMYWYRQDPGQGLRLIYYSQIVNDFQKGDIAEGYSVSREKKESFPLTVTSAQKNPTAFYLCATQRARASTDTQYFGPGTRLTVL.